The rows below give T cell receptor beta chains drawn from one sample of a study of T cell responses to AZD1222 COVID-19 vaccine. The method was immunoSEQ multiplex PCR; TCRdb's version includes in-frame clones alone and lacks a portion of them. The sample consists of about 180,000 clones, 70% to 90% of them appearing once. The sequenced sample was peripheral blood, obtained on day 0 of AZD1222 vaccination. The receptors derive from an adult in good health. CDR3s include the opening cysteine and the closing phenylalanine or tryptophan. The D gene is left open where the match is weak. For some rows the clone size is stated as once, few or many, or as a class when expanded; others skip it.

DNA: TGTGCCAGTAGTATAGGGGGGAAGGCCTTATCACCAGATACGCAGTATTTT
CDR3: CASSIGGKALSPDTQYF
size: .
J: TRBJ2-3
D: .
V: TRBV19

DNA: TGTGCCAGCAGCCCCCCTAGCTACTCTGGAAACACCATATATTTT
CDR3: CASSPPSYSGNTIYF
size: .
J: TRBJ1-3
D: .
V: TRBV28

DNA: TGTGCCAGCAGCTTGGCTGGTCCTGGAAACACCATATATTTT
CDR3: CASSLAGPGNTIYF
size: .
J: TRBJ1-3
D: .
V: TRBV5-6

DNA: TGTGCCACCAGTGATTTGCAACCGCCCCCCTACAATGAGCAGTTCTTC
CDR3: CATSDLQPPPYNEQFF
size: .
J: TRBJ2-1
D: .
V: TRBV24-1

DNA: TGTGCCAGCACCCCTTTAGGGACAGAAAAACTGTTTTTT
CDR3: CASTPLGTEKLFF
size: .
J: TRBJ1-4
D: .
V: TRBV6-6

DNA: TGTGCCAGCAGTTTTTTGGGACAGCTAAATGAAAAACTGTTTTTT
CDR3: CASSFLGQLNEKLFF
size: .
J: TRBJ1-4
D: TRBD1
V: TRBV28

DNA: TGCGCCAGCAGCTCGGCCGGGACACCGAACGCTGAAGCTTTCTTT
CDR3: CASSSAGTPNAEAFF
size: .
J: TRBJ1-1
D: .
V: TRBV5-1

DNA: TGTGCCAGCAGCCGGGACAGGGGGAACTATGGCTACACCTTC
CDR3: CASSRDRGNYGYTF
size: .
J: TRBJ1-2
D: TRBD1
V: TRBV6-5

DNA: TGCAGCGTTGGCACCCTTCGGACGGGAGGGGCCAACGTCCTGACTTTC
CDR3: CSVGTLRTGGANVLTF
size: .
J: TRBJ2-6
D: .
V: TRBV29-1

DNA: TGCGCCAGCAGCCAAGGCGGCGGAGGGATGAACACTGAAGCTTTCTTT
CDR3: CASSQGGGGMNTEAFF
size: once
J: TRBJ1-1
D: .
V: TRBV4-1

DNA: TGTGCCAGCAGCGTAGCGGCGGACACGAACACCGGGGAGCTGTTTTTT
CDR3: CASSVAADTNTGELFF
size: .
J: TRBJ2-2
D: .
V: TRBV9

DNA: TGTGCCAGCAGCTTAGAGAGTTCAGGGGAGCAGTACTTC
CDR3: CASSLESSGEQYF
size: .
J: TRBJ2-7
D: .
V: TRBV11-3

DNA: TGTGCCAGCAGCTCACAGGGGCCACCCTACGAGCAGTACTTC
CDR3: CASSSQGPPYEQYF
size: once
J: TRBJ2-7
D: TRBD1
V: TRBV5-4

DNA: TGCGCCAGCAGCTTGCACAGGGGCGGGAACACTGAAGCTTTCTTT
CDR3: CASSLHRGGNTEAFF
size: .
J: TRBJ1-1
D: TRBD1
V: TRBV5-1

DNA: TGTGCCAGCAAGCAGGGACCCTACGAGCAGTACTTC
CDR3: CASKQGPYEQYF
size: .
J: TRBJ2-7
D: .
V: TRBV13

DNA: TGCGCCAGCAGCTTGACGACAGGGTCTGGCTACACCTTC
CDR3: CASSLTTGSGYTF
size: few
J: TRBJ1-2
D: TRBD1
V: TRBV5-1

DNA: TGTGCCAGCAGTTTGTCTCAGCGGGGGACCTACAATGAGCAGTTCTTC
CDR3: CASSLSQRGTYNEQFF
size: .
J: TRBJ2-1
D: TRBD2
V: TRBV28

DNA: TGTGCCAGCAGCGTTGACATTCAAGAGACCCAGTACTTC
CDR3: CASSVDIQETQYF
size: .
J: TRBJ2-5
D: .
V: TRBV9

DNA: TGTGCCAGCAGCCCCAACACTGGACAGGGCCATAGGGAGCAGTACTTC
CDR3: CASSPNTGQGHREQYF
size: .
J: TRBJ2-7
D: TRBD1
V: TRBV9

DNA: TGCAGCGTTGAAGCCCAAGCGGGGGGGCCTAAGTGGTTCTTC
CDR3: CSVEAQAGGPKWFF
size: .
J: TRBJ2-1
D: TRBD2
V: TRBV29-1

DNA: TGTGCCAGCAGCCAAGGCTCTCGGACAGCTTTCTTT
CDR3: CASSQGSRTAFF
size: .
J: TRBJ1-1
D: .
V: TRBV14

DNA: TGTGCCAGCAGTTCCTTTGGGTACAGAGGGAACACTGAAGCTTTCTTT
CDR3: CASSSFGYRGNTEAFF
size: .
J: TRBJ1-1
D: .
V: TRBV6-5

DNA: TGCGCCAGCAGCAATTTCCGGGGGGACACTGAAGCTTTCTTT
CDR3: CASSNFRGDTEAFF
size: .
J: TRBJ1-1
D: .
V: TRBV5-1

DNA: TGTGCCATCAGAACCGGGACAGGGCCTAGCGGGGGGTACAATGAGCAGTTCTTC
CDR3: CAIRTGTGPSGGYNEQFF
size: .
J: TRBJ2-1
D: TRBD2
V: TRBV10-3

DNA: TGTGCTAGCAGCTTACCGAGGCCCAGGGTGGACGAGCATAGTTGGTCACCCCTCCACTTT
CDR3: CASSLPRPRVDEHSWSPLHF
size: .
J: TRBJ1-6
D: .
V: TRBV7-7

DNA: TGTGCCAGCAGTCAGGACAGAGACTATGGCTACACCTTC
CDR3: CASSQDRDYGYTF
size: .
J: TRBJ1-2
D: .
V: TRBV6-5

DNA: TGTGCCAGCAGCGGGGGGACTAGCGAGAAAGAGACCCAGTACTTC
CDR3: CASSGGTSEKETQYF
size: .
J: TRBJ2-5
D: TRBD2
V: TRBV9

DNA: TGTGCCAGCAGAGAGAGCTCCTATAATTCACCCCTCCACTTT
CDR3: CASRESSYNSPLHF
size: .
J: TRBJ1-6
D: .
V: TRBV25-1

DNA: TGTGCCAGCAGCGCGAATAGGGGAAGCACAGATACGCAGTATTTT
CDR3: CASSANRGSTDTQYF
size: few
J: TRBJ2-3
D: .
V: TRBV6-5

DNA: TGTGCCAGCGGGAGGGGTTACAATGAGCAGTTCTTC
CDR3: CASGRGYNEQFF
size: .
J: TRBJ2-1
D: TRBD2
V: TRBV30

DNA: TGTGCCAGCAATTCTCTCCGGGGCCTCGATGAAAAACTGTTTTTT
CDR3: CASNSLRGLDEKLFF
size: .
J: TRBJ1-4
D: .
V: TRBV2

DNA: TGCGCCAGCAGCCAGACTAGCGGGGGGGCCAATGAGCAGTTCTTC
CDR3: CASSQTSGGANEQFF
size: .
J: TRBJ2-1
D: TRBD2
V: TRBV4-3

DNA: TGTGCTAGTGGAAATGACAGGGTAGGTGGCTACACCTTC
CDR3: CASGNDRVGGYTF
size: .
J: TRBJ1-2
D: TRBD1
V: TRBV12-5

DNA: TGTGCCACCAGCAGAGACGGGGAAACTGAAGCTTTCTTT
CDR3: CATSRDGETEAFF
size: once
J: TRBJ1-1
D: .
V: TRBV15

DNA: TGTGCCAGCAGCCAATTGAGTGAAAAACTGTTTTTT
CDR3: CASSQLSEKLFF
size: .
J: TRBJ1-4
D: .
V: TRBV4-2

DNA: TGTGCCAGCAGTAAGGGGTTTGACTATGGCTACACCTTC
CDR3: CASSKGFDYGYTF
size: .
J: TRBJ1-2
D: .
V: TRBV12-3/TRBV12-4

DNA: TGTGCCAGCAGCCGTGACAGGGGCTATGGCTACACCTTC
CDR3: CASSRDRGYGYTF
size: .
J: TRBJ1-2
D: TRBD1
V: TRBV12-3/TRBV12-4

DNA: TGCAGTGCCCGGGATGTTCCTGGCTACACCTTC
CDR3: CSARDVPGYTF
size: once
J: TRBJ1-2
D: .
V: TRBV20-1

DNA: TGCGCCAGCAGCTTACAGCGGGGGGGAAGTTACGAGCAGTACTTC
CDR3: CASSLQRGGSYEQYF
size: few
J: TRBJ2-7
D: TRBD2
V: TRBV5-1

DNA: TGCGCCAGCAGCCAAGACCTAGCGGCCTCCTACAATGAGCAGTTCTTC
CDR3: CASSQDLAASYNEQFF
size: .
J: TRBJ2-1
D: TRBD2
V: TRBV4-1

DNA: TGCGCCAGCAGCTTGGAGGTCGCGAACACCGGGGAGCTGTTTTTT
CDR3: CASSLEVANTGELFF
size: .
J: TRBJ2-2
D: .
V: TRBV5-1

DNA: TGCGCCAGCAGCCAGGGACTACTTAGCACAGATACGCAGTATTTT
CDR3: CASSQGLLSTDTQYF
size: .
J: TRBJ2-3
D: TRBD2
V: TRBV4-3

DNA: TGTGCCAGCAGCCCCAGTGCAGGGGCGGGCTATGGCTACACCTTC
CDR3: CASSPSAGAGYGYTF
size: .
J: TRBJ1-2
D: .
V: TRBV5-4

DNA: TGTGCCAGCAGCGTCCAAGTCGGGGATAAAGCTTTCTTT
CDR3: CASSVQVGDKAFF
size: .
J: TRBJ1-1
D: .
V: TRBV9

DNA: TGTGCCAGCAGCCCCGGTCTCGAGAGGGATCAGTATTTT
CDR3: CASSPGLERDQYF
size: .
J: TRBJ2-3
D: .
V: TRBV7-2

DNA: TGTGCCAGCAGTGACCACCCGGGAGGACCCCAGCATTTT
CDR3: CASSDHPGGPQHF
size: .
J: TRBJ1-5
D: .
V: TRBV6-4